This T cell receptor (beta chain) stems from a study of tumor-infiltrating lymphocytes in primary liver carcinoma. General study results and limits: Only about 7.5-25% of top clones appeared in all five tumor regions.

CDR1 is MNHEY and CDR2 is SVGAGI in the germline V gene. The CDR3 has 13 amino acids, counting both end residues. With regard to this clonotype: What it binds is not known. A read error is likely, as this CDR3 ends without the conserved phenylalanine or tryptophan. No DNA is shown, since the ends of the CDR3 on it are uncertain; the CDR3 is the one TCRdb lists.

Co-extracting RNA and DNA was done with roughly 17-32 mg of unsorted bulk tissue as input. Patients had primary liver carcinoma treated by surgical resection. Over 85% of the cells in every tumor sample were viable tumor cells. Starting material of around 490 ng total RNA yielded TCR beta cDNA via a constant-region primer. A slightly modified ARM-PCR protocol with three nested multiplex PCR rounds produced these TCR beta libraries. Running roughly 10 cycles apiece, the first two PCR rounds relied on TRBV1-TRBV30 forward primers together with a C-beta reverse primer. MiXCR, applied by TCRdb to the multiplex PCR reads, yields one record per CDR3 protein. Among more than 45,000 distinct CDR3 sequences listed, about three quarters were seen once.

The genes are TRBV6-5 and TRBJ2-7; the table assigns TRBD1, which was not confirmed against the DNA. This receptor was obtained from a man aged 35 to 55 with primary liver carcinoma and hepatitis B virus infection. The sequenced sample was liver tumor tissue from sampling region 3. Subset denoted: tumor region T3, left-lateral pole. CDR3 loop: CTSSYTGENEEYL.